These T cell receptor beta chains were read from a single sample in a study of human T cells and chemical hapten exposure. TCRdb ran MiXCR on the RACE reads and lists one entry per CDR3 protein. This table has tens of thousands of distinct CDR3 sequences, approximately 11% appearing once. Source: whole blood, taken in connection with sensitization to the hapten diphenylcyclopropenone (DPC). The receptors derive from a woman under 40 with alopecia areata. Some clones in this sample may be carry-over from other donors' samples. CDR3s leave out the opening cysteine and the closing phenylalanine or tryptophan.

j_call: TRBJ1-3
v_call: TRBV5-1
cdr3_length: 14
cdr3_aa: ASSRSPGTEGNTIY

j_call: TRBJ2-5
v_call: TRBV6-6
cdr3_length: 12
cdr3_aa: ASSSPLDQETQY

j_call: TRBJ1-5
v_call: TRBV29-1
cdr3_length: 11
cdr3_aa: SAGTHSNQPQH

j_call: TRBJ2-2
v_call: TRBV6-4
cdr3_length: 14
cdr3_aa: ASSDGGGQNTGELF

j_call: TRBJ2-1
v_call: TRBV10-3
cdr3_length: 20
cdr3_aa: AISGISTGAGRTALSYNEQF

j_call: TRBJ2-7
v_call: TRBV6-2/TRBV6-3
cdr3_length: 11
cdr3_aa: ASSQFDGYEQY

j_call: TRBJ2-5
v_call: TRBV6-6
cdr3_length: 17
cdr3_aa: ASSHGSQLGLAIQETQY

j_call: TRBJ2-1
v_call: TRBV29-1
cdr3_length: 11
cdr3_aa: SLRTGANNEQF

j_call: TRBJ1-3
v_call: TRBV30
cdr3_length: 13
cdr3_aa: AWSVGIHRLNTIY

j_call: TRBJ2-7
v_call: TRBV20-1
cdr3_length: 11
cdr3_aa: SAASQGGTGQY

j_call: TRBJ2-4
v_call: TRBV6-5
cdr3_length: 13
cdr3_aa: ATGASGAGANIQY

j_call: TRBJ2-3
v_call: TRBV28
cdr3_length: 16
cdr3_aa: ASRPHTGTSGSTDTQY

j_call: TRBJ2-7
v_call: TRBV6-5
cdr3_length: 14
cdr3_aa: ASSYITTGTVYEQY

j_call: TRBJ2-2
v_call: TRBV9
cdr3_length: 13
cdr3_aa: ASSPRGAGTGELF

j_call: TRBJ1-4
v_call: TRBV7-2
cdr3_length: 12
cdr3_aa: ASSPAGGSEKLF

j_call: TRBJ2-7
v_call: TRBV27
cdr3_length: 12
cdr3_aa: ASSFVLNSREQY

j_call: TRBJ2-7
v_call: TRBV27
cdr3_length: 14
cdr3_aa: ASSSPGAGESYEQY

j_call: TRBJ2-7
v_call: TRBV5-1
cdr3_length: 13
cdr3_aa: ASSNTAGAVYEQY

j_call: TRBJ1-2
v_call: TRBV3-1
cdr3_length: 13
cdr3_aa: ASSPQFGQSHGYT

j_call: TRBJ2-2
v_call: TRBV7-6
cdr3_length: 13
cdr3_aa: ASSLVLGDTGELF

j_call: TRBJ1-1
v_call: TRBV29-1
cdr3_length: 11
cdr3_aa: SVSPSGWTEAF

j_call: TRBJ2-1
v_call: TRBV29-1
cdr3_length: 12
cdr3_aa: SARGQGPYNEQF

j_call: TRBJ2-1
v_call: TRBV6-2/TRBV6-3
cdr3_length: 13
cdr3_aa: ASRSALAGLNEQF

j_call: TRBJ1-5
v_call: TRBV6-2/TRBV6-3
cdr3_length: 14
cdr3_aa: ASSYSNRGAGEPQH

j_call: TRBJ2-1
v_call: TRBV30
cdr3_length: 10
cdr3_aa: AWSVSGYEQF

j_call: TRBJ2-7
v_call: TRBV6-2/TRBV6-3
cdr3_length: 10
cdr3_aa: ASGGRSYEQY

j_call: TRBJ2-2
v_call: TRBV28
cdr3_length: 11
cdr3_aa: ASSPRNTGELF

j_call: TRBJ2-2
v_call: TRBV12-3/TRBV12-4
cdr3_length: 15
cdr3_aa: ASSPGTGQGAGGELF

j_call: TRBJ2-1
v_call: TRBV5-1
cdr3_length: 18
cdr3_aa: ASSPSLGTGALSSYNEQF

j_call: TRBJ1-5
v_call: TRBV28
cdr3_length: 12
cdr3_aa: ASRRQGGNQPQH

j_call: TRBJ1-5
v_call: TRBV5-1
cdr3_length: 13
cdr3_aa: ASLGTGGINQPQH

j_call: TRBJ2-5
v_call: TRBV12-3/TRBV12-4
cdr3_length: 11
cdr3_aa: ASSLKGAETQY

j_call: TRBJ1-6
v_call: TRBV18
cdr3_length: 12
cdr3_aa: ASSPETANSPLH